The rows below give T cell receptor beta chains drawn from one sample of a study of T cell changes during pregnancy in multiple sclerosis. TCRdb's table, derived via immunoSEQ multiplex PCR, lists solely in-frame clones and lacks some. The table shows tens of thousands of clones, with 85% to 90% occurring only once. The starting material was CD4+ T cells from peripheral blood mononuclear cells, obtained in the first trimester of pregnancy. These receptor sequences come from a female donor with multiple sclerosis, enrolled in a pregnancy study. The conserved cysteine and the conserved F or W are not part of the CDR3 here. Clone size is not always given. Where it is, it says once, few, many or a class for expanded clones.

>-|TRBV29-1
SVAGGRSSYNEQF
>-|TRBV18
ASSFGQLNEKLF
>few|TRBV19
ASTISRGTEAF
>-|TRBV30
AWSSTAGSGYT
>-|TRBV9
ASSVSLTRSDEQF
>-|TRBV29-1
SAQQGNEKLF
>-|TRBV19
ASSIPEGTEAF
>-|TRBV7-2
ASGWTATNYGYT
>-|TRBV11-2
ASSSLQGFRGYT
>-|TRBV19
ASPPRLAGGTGAGNIQY
>-|TRBV4-1
ASASGASGFNEQF
>-|TRBV5-1
ASSLEGASTDTQY
>-|TRBV5-4
ASSLNLLANYGYT
>-|TRBV19
ASSIQGSTDTQY
>-|TRBV6-1
ASSASAVEKLF
>-|TRBV6-5
ASSVAGARETQY
>-|TRBV6-6
ASRGTNEKLF